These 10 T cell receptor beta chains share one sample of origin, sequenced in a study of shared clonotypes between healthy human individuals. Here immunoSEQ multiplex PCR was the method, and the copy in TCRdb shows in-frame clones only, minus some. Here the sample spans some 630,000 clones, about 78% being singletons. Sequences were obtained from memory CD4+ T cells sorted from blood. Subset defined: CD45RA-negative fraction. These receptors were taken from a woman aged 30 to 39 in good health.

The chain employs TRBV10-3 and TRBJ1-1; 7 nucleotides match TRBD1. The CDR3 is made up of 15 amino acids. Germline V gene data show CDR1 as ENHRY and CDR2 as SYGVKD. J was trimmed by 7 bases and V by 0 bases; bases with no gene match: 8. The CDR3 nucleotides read TGTGCCATCAGTGAGTCCGGTCAGGGGGGAGTTGAAGCTTTCTTT. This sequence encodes CAISESGQGGVEAFF.

The CDR3 protein is CASSKDAGANGNTIYF. CDR3 nucleotides: TGTGCCAGCAGCAAAGATGCAGGGGCAAATGGAAACACCATATATTTT. The chain employs TRBV21-1 and TRBJ1-3; the D call in the table, TRBD1, was not verified against the DNA. TRBV21-1 is a recognized pseudogene. The CDR3 contains 16 residues.

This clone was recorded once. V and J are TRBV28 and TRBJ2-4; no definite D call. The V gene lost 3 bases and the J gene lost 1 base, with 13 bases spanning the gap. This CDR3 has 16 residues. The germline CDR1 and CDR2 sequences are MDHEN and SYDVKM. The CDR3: CASSFAGLFAKNIQYF. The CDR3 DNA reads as TGTGCCAGCAGTTTTGCCGGGTTGTTTGCCAAAAACATTCAGTACTTC.

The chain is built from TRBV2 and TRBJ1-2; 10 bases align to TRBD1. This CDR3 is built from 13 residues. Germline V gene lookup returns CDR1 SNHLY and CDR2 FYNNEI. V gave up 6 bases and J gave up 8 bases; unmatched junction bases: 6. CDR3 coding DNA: TGTGCCAGCAGCTTTAGGACAGGGGGAGGCTACACCTTC. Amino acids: CASSFRTGGGYTF.

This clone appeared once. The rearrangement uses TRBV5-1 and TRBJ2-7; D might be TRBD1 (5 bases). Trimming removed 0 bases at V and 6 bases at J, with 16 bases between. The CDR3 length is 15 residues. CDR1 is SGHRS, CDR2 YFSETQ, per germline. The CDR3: CASSLEQGGQREQYF. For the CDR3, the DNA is TGCGCCAGCAGCTTGGAGCAGGGTGGGCAGCGCGAGCAGTACTTC.

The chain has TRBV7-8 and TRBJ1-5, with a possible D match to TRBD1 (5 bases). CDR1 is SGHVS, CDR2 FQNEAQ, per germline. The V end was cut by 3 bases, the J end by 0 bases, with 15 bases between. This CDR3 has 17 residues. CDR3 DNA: TGTGCCAGCAGCTTGGAGCCGGCCGGGGCTAGCAATCAGCCCCAGCATTTT. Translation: CASSLEPAGASNQPQHF.

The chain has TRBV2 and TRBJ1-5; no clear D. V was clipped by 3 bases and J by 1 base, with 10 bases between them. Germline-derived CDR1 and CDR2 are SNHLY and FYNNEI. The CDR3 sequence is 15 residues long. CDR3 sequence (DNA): TGTGCCAGCAGTGAGTTGGGCGGCAGCAATCAGCCCCAGCATTTT. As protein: CASSELGGSNQPQHF.

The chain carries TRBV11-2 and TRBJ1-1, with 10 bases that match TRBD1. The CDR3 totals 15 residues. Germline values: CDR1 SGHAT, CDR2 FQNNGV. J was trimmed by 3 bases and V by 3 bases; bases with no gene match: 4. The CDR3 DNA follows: TGTGCCAGCAGCTTCTTGGGGACAGGGGACACTGAAGCTTTCTTT. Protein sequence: CASSFLGTGDTEAFF.

The CDR3 nucleotides read TGTGCCAGCAGTGATCAGGCAGGGCCTTCACCCCTCCACTTT. It encodes CASSDQAGPSPLHF. The J gene is TRBJ1-6, the V gene TRBV2; a weak D match, TRBD1 (5 bases). V lost 3 bases and J lost 9, with 12 bases in between. Germline values: CDR1 SNHLY, CDR2 FYNNEI. The CDR3 is 14 amino acids.

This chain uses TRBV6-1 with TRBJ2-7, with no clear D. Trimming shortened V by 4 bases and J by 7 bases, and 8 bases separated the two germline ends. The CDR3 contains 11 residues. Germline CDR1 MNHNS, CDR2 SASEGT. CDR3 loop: CASSANPEQYF. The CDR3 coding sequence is TGTGCCAGCAGTGCCAATCCGGAGCAGTACTTC.